This TCR beta chain was obtained from a study of T-cell memory formation after mild COVID-19. Remarks on this clonotype: Its cognate antigen is unknown.

TCRdb reprocessed the 5' RACE reads with MiXCR, giving one entry per CDR3 protein. Altogether around 60,000 distinct CDR3 sequences are present, over 7.5% being singletons, with the ten largest covering less than 1.5%. The germline gives CDR1 LGHNA, CDR2 YSLEER. The CDR3 consists of 18 residues. Trimming cost V 1 base and J 3 bases, with 20 bases left between them. Study observations and caveats: Contracting CD4+ clones were located mainly in CM and EM, and CD8+ clones in EMRA.

Sequenced sample: PBMCs or a T cell subset sorted from them (not recorded which). This TCR was recovered from a man aged 18 to 29 who had mild COVID-19 (a few samples of this study predate the infection). Cell type and time point are not known. V is TRBV4-3 and J is TRBJ2-3; D tentatively reads TRBD1 or TRBD2 (6 bases each). CDR3 DNA sequence: TGCGCCAGCAGCCAAGCACGGGACCTACAAGGGGGGACAGATACGCAGTATTTT. It codes for CASSQARDLQGGTDTQYF.